The TCR beta chain described here comes from a study of somatic mutations in cytotoxic T cells in rheumatoid arthritis. The repertoire was sequenced with immunoSEQ multiplex PCR; TCRdb's copy has only in-frame clones and lacks some. The table lists fewer than 20,000 clones, roughly 70% of them singletons, with over 4% in the top ten. The CDR3 has 15 residues. V was trimmed by 1 base and J by 7 bases, leaving 11 bases between them. Germline V gene lookup returns CDR1 SNHLY and CDR2 FYNNEI. Sequenced input: CD8+ T cells sorted from blood. This rearrangement joins TRBV2 to TRBJ1-6; weak D call: TRBD1 (6 bases). The sequence came from a man aged 55 to 70 in good health. CDR3 sequence reads: CASSEGAGANSPLHF. In DNA, the CDR3 is TGTGCCAGCAGTGAAGGGGCAGGGGCGAATTCACCCCTCCACTTT. Full variable domain (outside the CDR3, taken from reference TRBV2 and TRBJ1-6): EPEVTQTPSHQVTQMGQEVILRCVPISNHLYFYWYRQILGQKVEFLVSFYNNEISEKSEIFDDQFSVERPDGSNFTLKIRSTKLEDSAMYFCASSEGAGANSPLHFGNGTRLTVT.